Listed below are T cell receptor beta chains from one sample, sequenced in a study of T cells after yellow fever vaccination. From the 5' RACE reads, TCRdb called clonotypes with MiXCR, one entry per CDR3 protein. This table has approximately 350,000 distinct CDR3 sequences, around 10% appearing once. The sequences come from PBMCs, collected on the day of the first yellow fever vaccination. Every receptor here comes from a man in his late teens or twenties who received the YFV17D yellow fever vaccine. Both conserved end residues are part of each CDR3. The D gene is left open where the match is weak. Part of the rows lack a size; the others show once, few, many or a class for expanded clones.

CASSFRLRPTYTGELFF	TGTGCCAGCAGTTTCCGACTACGCCCCACATACACCGGGGAGCTGTTTTTT	many	NA	TRBV12-3/TRBV12-4	TRBJ2-2
CASSTLRQAYQPQHF	TGTGCCAGTAGTACACTTCGACAGGCCTATCAGCCCCAGCATTTT	NA	NA	TRBV19	TRBJ1-5
CASSDTGVLSYTF	TGTGCCAGCAGTGATACAGGTGTATTGAGCTACACCTTC	NA	NA	TRBV12-3/TRBV12-4	TRBJ1-2
CAWRKQGTYEQYF	TGTGCCTGGAGGAAGCAGGGAACCTACGAGCAGTACTTC	many	NA	TRBV30	TRBJ2-7
CASSLGLAGATYNEQFF	TGCGCCAGCAGCTTGGGACTAGCGGGGGCGACCTACAATGAGCAGTTCTTC	few	TRBD2	TRBV5-1	TRBJ2-1
CASSYVGPGEAFF	TGTGCCAGCAGTTACGTGGGGCCGGGAGAAGCTTTCTTT	NA	NA	TRBV6-2/TRBV6-3	TRBJ1-1
CASSLADGSNQPQHF	TGTGCCAGCAGTTTGGCGGACGGGAGCAATCAGCCCCAGCATTTT	few	NA	TRBV12-3/TRBV12-4	TRBJ1-5
CASSLQITGELFF	TGTGCCAGCAGTTTACAGATCACCGGGGAGCTGTTTTTT	many	NA	TRBV27	TRBJ2-2
CASSLAGAEEKLFF	TGTGCCAGCAGCTTAGCAGGGGCGGAAGAAAAACTGTTTTTT	NA	NA	TRBV7-2	TRBJ1-4
CASSATQYNEQFF	TGTGCCAGCAGCGCGACACAATACAATGAGCAGTTCTTC	few	NA	TRBV9	TRBJ2-1
CASSRQAGGSYNEQFF	TGTGCCAGCAGTCGACAGGCAGGGGGCTCCTACAATGAGCAGTTCTTC	few	TRBD1	TRBV6-2/TRBV6-3	TRBJ2-1
CASSLGGEGHGYTF	TGCGCCAGCAGCTTGGGGGGGGAGGGCCATGGCTACACCTTC	many	NA	TRBV5-1	TRBJ1-2
CASSDMNYGYTF	TGTGCCAGCAGCGACATGAACTATGGCTACACCTTC	many	NA	TRBV6-2/TRBV6-3	TRBJ1-2
CASSLALDPTDTQYF	TGCGCCAGCAGCTTGGCCTTGGACCCCACAGATACGCAGTATTTT	few	NA	TRBV5-1	TRBJ2-3
CSVEGIDRVRPFF	TGCAGCGTTGAAGGGATCGACAGGGTTCGTCCTTTCTTT	NA	TRBD1	TRBV29-1	TRBJ1-1
CASRFPTSGGAGGELFF	TGTGCCAGCAGATTCCCTACTAGCGGGGGGGCTGGCGGGGAGCTGTTTTTT	few	TRBD2	TRBV7-2	TRBJ2-2
CASSQSRPAEQAPF	TGCGCCAGCAGTCAATCGAGGCCGGCGGAACAGGCCCCTTTC	many	NA	TRBV23-1	TRBJ2-1
CASRPSGYGLEQYF	TGTGCCAGCAGACCAAGCGGGTACGGCCTCGAGCAGTACTTC	few	NA	TRBV6-1	TRBJ2-7
CASSVAPGRETQYF	TGTGCCAGCAGCGTAGCGCCGGGGAGGGAGACCCAGTACTTC	few	NA	TRBV9	TRBJ2-5
CASSLVGGRDSRYF	TGTGCCAGCAGCTTAGTCGGCGGCCGAGATTCGCGGTATTTT	NA	NA	TRBV7-9	TRBJ2-3
CASSQVLNTGELFF	TGCGCCAGCAGCCAAGTTCTGAACACCGGGGAGCTGTTTTTT	once	NA	TRBV4-1	TRBJ2-2
CASSPVGWETQYF	TGTGCCAGCTCACCGGTGGGTTGGGAGACCCAGTACTTC	few	NA	TRBV18	TRBJ2-5
CATYRTGVYNSPLHF	TGTGCCACCTATAGGACAGGGGTCTATAATTCACCCCTCCACTTT	NA	TRBD1	TRBV6-2/TRBV6-3	TRBJ1-6
CASSQEWQGLDTQYF	TGCGCCAGCAGCCAAGAGTGGCAGGGCTTGGATACGCAGTATTTT	NA	NA	TRBV4-3	TRBJ2-3
CASSQFRGPYVEQFF	TGTGCCAGCAGCCAATTCCGGGGGCCGTACGTAGAGCAGTTCTTC	NA	NA	TRBV4-2	TRBJ2-1
CSARPILAGSYNEQFF	TGCAGTGCTAGGCCTATTCTCGCGGGGTCTTACAATGAGCAGTTCTTC	few	NA	TRBV20-1	TRBJ2-1
CASSAMTDTGELFF	TGTGCCAGCAGCGCTATGACAGACACCGGGGAGCTGTTTTTT	many	NA	TRBV9	TRBJ2-2